This section outlines one T cell receptor beta chain sequence together with its context. What it binds is unknown. CD4+ T cells from unexposed donors were obtained before the COVID-19 pandemic (2011-2018). CD4+ T cells were isolated from the cells after 10 days of culture. Unexposed-donor CD4+ T cells were probed with SARS-CoV-2 S/N and four cold-coronavirus spikes, cells permitting. This specimen comes from a study of CD4 T cells in relation to SARS-CoV-2 and coronaviruses. Overall study: ViraFEST: approximately 10-day antigen culture of PBMCs, then TCR beta CDR3 sequencing.

Study-wide points: Crossreactive clones expanded significantly less to SARS-CoV-2 than monoreactive clones.

The V and J ends lost 0 bases and 12 bases respectively, with 10 bases between them. CDR1 SGHDT and CDR2 YYEEEE come from the germline V gene. CDR3 length: 12 amino acids. Data came from immunoSEQ multiplex PCR; TCRdb stores just in-frame clones and leaves some out. This table holds approximately 12,000 clones, 60% to 80% found once. This receptor was identified in a human donor in good health. The sequencing sample was made of CD4+ T cells from PBMCs, cultured in vitro. J is TRBJ2-1 and V is TRBV5-6; D remains unclear. In nucleotides, the CDR3 is TGTGCCAGCAGCTTGGGGATAATCGGGCAGTTCTTC. Amino acids: CASSLGIIGQFF. The variable domain in full, with the rest retrieved from reference TRBV5-6 and TRBJ2-1, is DAGVTQSPTHLIKTRGQQVTLRCSPKSGHDTVSWYQQALGQGPQFIFQYYEEEERQRGNFPDRFSGHQFPNYSSELNVNALLLGDSALYLCASSLGIIGQFFGPGTRLTVL.